This TCR beta chain is from a study of read filtering for tumor transcriptome and immune sequencing. Whole-study context: R-ISS stage counts were eight or nine for I, about 17 for II, roughly seven for III. Per sample, TCR-region reads ranged about 4.05 to 10.27 million by IR-seq, about 80 to 1,400 by RNA-seq.

Molecular barcoded adaptors covering alpha/delta and beta/gamma chains were used on 400 ng RNA. TCRdb reprocessed the reads with MiXCR, giving one entry per CDR3 protein. Found here are over 450 distinct CDR3 sequences, 83% of them singletons; the top ten hold 22%. CDR3 length equals 14 residues. V was clipped by 3 bases and J by 7 bases; unmatched bases: 4. This rearrangement joins TRBV12-3 or TRBV12-4 to TRBJ2-2; 8 bases map to TRBD2. Sequenced sample: a population of CD138-negative cells sorted from bone marrow. The TCR comes from a donor at least 40 years old with multiple myeloma. This table probably holds off-target reads from a library built for another chain. CDR3 region: CASSFTSGYGELFF. CDR3 in DNA: TGTGCCAGCAGTTTTACTAGCGGTTACGGGGAGCTGTTTTTT.